This entry lists 10 T cell receptor beta chains sequenced from one sample in a study of blood T cell repertoires in COVID-19. Assay: immunoSEQ multiplex PCR; the TCRdb copy retains only in-frame clones and omits some. The repertoire has roughly 43,000 clones, 86% of them found once; the top ten carry under 9%. Sequencing input: peripheral blood. The receptors derive from a man between 60 and 75 years old with active COVID-19.

The chain has TRBV20-1 and TRBJ2-1; 12 bases agree with TRBD2. The CDR3 spans 15 residues. CDR1 is DFQATT, CDR2 SNEGSKA, per germline (reference sequence). J gave up 9 bases and V 3 bases, and 9 bases lay outside the gene matches. The CDR3 spells CSASTLAGGPREQFF. The CDR3, as DNA: TGCAGTGCTAGTACCCTAGCGGGAGGGCCCCGTGAGCAGTTCTTC.

The chain combines TRBV7-8 with TRBJ1-1, with 8 positions matching TRBD1. V gave up 5 bases and J gave up 8 bases; unmatched junction bases: 16. The CDR3 loop spans 16 amino acids. Germline CDR1 and CDR2: SGHVS and FQNEAQ. As DNA, the CDR3 is TGTGCCAGCAGCCCATCGATTCCGGCGGGACAGGACGAAGCTTTCTTT. Translated: CASSPSIPAGQDEAFF.

The chain joins TRBV3-1 (or the pseudogene TRBV3-2) to TRBJ2-1; 10 positions match TRBD1. Germline V gene lookup returns CDR1 LGHDT and CDR2 YNNKEL (reference sequence). This CDR3 is built from 16 residues. The V and J ends lost 5 bases and 6 bases, in that order; junction bases with no gene match: 10. CDR3 nucleotide sequence: TGTGCCAGCAGCAAGGGGGACAGGGGCTTTGGCAATGAGCAGTTCTTC. Amino acids: CASSKGDRGFGNEQFF.

This clone occurred once. This chain uses TRBV5-1 with TRBJ2-1, with D uncertain. The germline CDR1 and CDR2 sequences are SGHRS and YFSETQ. V was clipped by 1 base and J by 9 bases, with 5 bases between them. The CDR3 is 11 amino acids. CDR3 sequence (DNA): TGCGCCAGCAGCTTGAGCGTTGAGCAGTTCTTC. It is translated as CASSLSVEQFF.

The chain is built from TRBV6-2 or TRBV6-3 and TRBJ2-2; possibly TRBD2 for D (5 bases). Per germline, CDR1 MNHEY and CDR2 SVGEGT. Trimming shortened V by 5 bases and J by 8 bases, and 12 bases separated the two germline ends. This CDR3 is 13 amino acids long. The CDR3 reads CASSGLLNGELFF. CDR3 DNA: TGTGCCAGCAGTGGACTCCTCAATGGGGAGCTGTTTTTT.

V gene TRBV7-3 combines with J gene TRBJ2-1; the D is unclear. CDR3 length: 14 amino acids. Germline CDR1 and CDR2: SGHTA and FQGTGA. The V and J ends lost 0 bases and 7 bases respectively, with 10 bases between them. CDR3 sequence reads: CASSLTRSANEQFF. CDR3 nucleotides: TGTGCCAGCAGCTTAACAAGGAGCGCAAATGAGCAGTTCTTC.

This clone came up once. The V call is TRBV13, the J call TRBJ2-5, with D unresolved. Trimming took off 3 bases at V and 1 base at J, with 9 bases between the two ends. The V gene's germline CDR1 is PRHDT and CDR2 FYEKMQ (reference sequence). The CDR3 sequence is 14 residues long. CDR3 loop: CASSFSITQETQYF. In nucleotides, the CDR3 is TGTGCCAGCAGCTTTAGTATAACCCAAGAGACCCAGTACTTC.

The chain couples TRBV28 to TRBJ1-4, with unresolved D. Trimming removed 1 base from V and 6 bases from J, with 6 bases in between. From germline, CDR1 is MDHEN and CDR2 SYDVKM. The CDR3 contains 13 residues. This CDR3 reads CASSLLVDEKLFF. The DNA for the CDR3 is TGTGCCAGCAGTTTATTAGTTGATGAAAAACTGTTTTTT.

V usage is TRBV7-3 and J usage is TRBJ2-1; 13 positions match TRBD2. Per the germline V gene, CDR1 is SGHTA and CDR2 is FQGTGA. This CDR3 region has 15 residues. After removal of 2 bases from V and 7 bases from J, the junction contained 2 bases not matched to a gene. In DNA, the CDR3 is TGTGCCAGCAGCTTAGGACTAGCGGGAGAAAATGAGCAGTTCTTC. Amino acids: CASSLGLAGENEQFF.

The V and J genes are TRBV20-1 and TRBJ2-7; no firm D call. The CDR3 is made up of 11 amino acids. The V end was cut by 1 base, the J end by 4 bases, with 5 bases between. The germline V gene has CDR1 DFQATT and CDR2 SNEGSKA (reference sequence). The CDR3 spells CSARGSYEQYF. CDR3 nucleotide sequence: TGCAGTGCTAGAGGGAGTTACGAGCAGTACTTC.